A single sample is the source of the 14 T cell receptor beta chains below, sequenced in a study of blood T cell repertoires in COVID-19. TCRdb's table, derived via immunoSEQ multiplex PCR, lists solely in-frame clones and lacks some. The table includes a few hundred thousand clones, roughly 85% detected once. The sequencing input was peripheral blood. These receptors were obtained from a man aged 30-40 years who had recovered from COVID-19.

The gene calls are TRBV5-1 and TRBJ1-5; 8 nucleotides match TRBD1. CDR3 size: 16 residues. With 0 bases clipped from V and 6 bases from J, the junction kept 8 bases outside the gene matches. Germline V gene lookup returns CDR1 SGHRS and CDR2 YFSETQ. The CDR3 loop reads CASSLEAGGRGQPQHF. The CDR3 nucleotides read TGCGCCAGCAGCTTGGAAGCAGGGGGCCGTGGTCAGCCCCAGCATTTT.

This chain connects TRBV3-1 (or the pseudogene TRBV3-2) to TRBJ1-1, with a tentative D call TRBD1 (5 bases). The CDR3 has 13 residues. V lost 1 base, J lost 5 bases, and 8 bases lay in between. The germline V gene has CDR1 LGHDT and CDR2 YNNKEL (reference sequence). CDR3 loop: CASSQGGWTEAFF. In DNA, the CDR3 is TGTGCCAGCAGCCAAGGGGGCTGGACTGAAGCTTTCTTT.

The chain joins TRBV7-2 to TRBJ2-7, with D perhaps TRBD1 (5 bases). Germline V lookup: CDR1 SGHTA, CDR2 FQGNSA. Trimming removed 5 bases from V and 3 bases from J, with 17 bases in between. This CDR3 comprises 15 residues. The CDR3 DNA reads TGTGCCAGCAGCCTTGACAGTGTGGTAAACTACGAGCAGTACTTC. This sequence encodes CASSLDSVVNYEQYF.

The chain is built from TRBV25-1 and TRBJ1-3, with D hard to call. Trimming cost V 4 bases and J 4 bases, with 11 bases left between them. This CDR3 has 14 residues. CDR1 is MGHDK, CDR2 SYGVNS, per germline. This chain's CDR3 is CASSGVRSGNTIYF. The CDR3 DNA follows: TGTGCCAGCAGTGGGGTGAGGTCGGGAAACACCATATATTTT.

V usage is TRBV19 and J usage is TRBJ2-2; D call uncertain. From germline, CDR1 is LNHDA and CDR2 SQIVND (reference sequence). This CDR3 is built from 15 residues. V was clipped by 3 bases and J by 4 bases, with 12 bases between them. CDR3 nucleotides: TGTGCCAGTAGTATCCTATCAGGAACCACCGGGGAGCTGTTTTTT. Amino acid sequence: CASSILSGTTGELFF.

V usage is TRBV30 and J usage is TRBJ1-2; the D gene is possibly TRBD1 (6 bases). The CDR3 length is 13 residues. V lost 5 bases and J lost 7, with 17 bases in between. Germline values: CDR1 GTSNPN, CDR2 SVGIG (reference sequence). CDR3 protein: CAWDLGGSVGYTF. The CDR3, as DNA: TGTGCCTGGGACCTAGGGGGTTCGGTTGGCTACACCTTC.

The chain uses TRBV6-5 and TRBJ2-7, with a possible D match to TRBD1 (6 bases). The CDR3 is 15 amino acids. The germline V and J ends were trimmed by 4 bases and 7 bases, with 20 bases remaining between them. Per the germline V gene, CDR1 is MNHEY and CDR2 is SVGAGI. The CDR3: CASSSSSNTGYEQYF. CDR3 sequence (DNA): TGTGCCAGCAGTTCAAGCTCCAATACAGGGTATGAGCAGTACTTC.

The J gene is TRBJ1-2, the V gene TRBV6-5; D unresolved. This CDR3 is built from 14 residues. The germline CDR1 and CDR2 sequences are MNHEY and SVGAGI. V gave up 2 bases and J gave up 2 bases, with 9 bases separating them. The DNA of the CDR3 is TGTGCCAGCAGTTACGGTCAGGTCAACTATGGCTACACCTTC. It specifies CASSYGQVNYGYTF.

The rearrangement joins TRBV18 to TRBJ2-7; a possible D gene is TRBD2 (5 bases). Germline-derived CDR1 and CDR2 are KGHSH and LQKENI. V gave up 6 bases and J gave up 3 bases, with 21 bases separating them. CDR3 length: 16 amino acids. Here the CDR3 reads CASSYTSIGSGYEQYF. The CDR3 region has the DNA TGTGCCAGCTCCTACACTTCTATAGGGAGTGGCTACGAGCAGTACTTC.

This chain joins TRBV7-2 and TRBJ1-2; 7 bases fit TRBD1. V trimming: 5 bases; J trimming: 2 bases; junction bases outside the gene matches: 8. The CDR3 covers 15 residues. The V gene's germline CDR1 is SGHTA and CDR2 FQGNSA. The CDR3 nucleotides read TGTGCCAGCAGCGTGGGACAGATAAACAACTATGGCTACACCTTC. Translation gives CASSVGQINNYGYTF.

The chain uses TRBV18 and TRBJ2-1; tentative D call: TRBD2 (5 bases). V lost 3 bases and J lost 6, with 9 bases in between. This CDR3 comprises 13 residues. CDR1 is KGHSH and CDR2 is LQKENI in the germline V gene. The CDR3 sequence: CASSPSEGNEQFF. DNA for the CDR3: TGTGCCAGCTCACCTAGCGAGGGCAATGAGCAGTTCTTC.

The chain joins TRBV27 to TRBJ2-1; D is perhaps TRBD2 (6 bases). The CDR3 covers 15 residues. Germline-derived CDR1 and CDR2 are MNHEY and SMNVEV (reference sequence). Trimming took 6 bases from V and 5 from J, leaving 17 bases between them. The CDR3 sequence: CASSPLWGVDNEQFF. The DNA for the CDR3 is TGTGCCAGCAGCCCTCTCTGGGGGGTGGACAATGAGCAGTTCTTC.

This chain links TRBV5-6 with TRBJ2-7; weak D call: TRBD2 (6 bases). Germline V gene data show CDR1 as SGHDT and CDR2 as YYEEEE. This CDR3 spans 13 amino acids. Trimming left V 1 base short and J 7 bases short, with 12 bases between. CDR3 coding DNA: TGTGCCAGCAGCTTGTTCCGGGGGAATGAGCAGTACTTC. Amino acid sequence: CASSLFRGNEQYF. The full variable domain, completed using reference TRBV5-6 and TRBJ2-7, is DAGVTQSPTHLIKTRGQQVTLRCSPKSGHDTVSWYQQALGQGPQFIFQYYEEEERQRGNFPDRFSGHQFPNYSSELNVNALLLGDSALYLCASSLFRGNEQYFGPGTRLTVT.

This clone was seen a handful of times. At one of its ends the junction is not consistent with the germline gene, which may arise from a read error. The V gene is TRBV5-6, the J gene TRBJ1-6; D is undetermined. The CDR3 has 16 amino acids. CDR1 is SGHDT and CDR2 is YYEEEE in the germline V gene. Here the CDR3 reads CASSLGGSSYNSPLRF. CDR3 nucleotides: TGTGCCAGCAGCCTGGGCGGGAGCTCCTATAATTCACCCCTCCGCTTT.